Each of the 27 T cell receptor beta chains below was sequenced from the same sample in a study. Treg sorting used a CD4+CD25+CD127-/low gate. Using its own MiXCR run on the 5' RACE reads, TCRdb lists one record per CDR3 protein. This table has around 50,000 distinct CDR3 sequences, 26% appearing once. The sample taken for sequencing was tumor-infiltrating Tregs sorted from the breast tumor. The receptor source for this set is a female donor with breast cancer.

The table lists this clonotype with many counts. The V gene is TRBV9, the J gene TRBJ2-5; perhaps TRBD1 as D (6 bases). The CDR3 extends over 16 amino acids. The germline V and J ends were trimmed by 4 bases and 4 bases, with 20 bases remaining between them. Germline V gene lookup returns CDR1 SGDLS and CDR2 YYNGEE. CDR3 sequence reads: CASSHEQGLAGETQYF. The CDR3 DNA reads TGTGCCAGCAGCCACGAACAGGGATTGGCGGGAGAGACCCAGTACTTC.

This chain connects TRBV3-1 to TRBJ2-5, with D unclear. CDR1 is LGHDT and CDR2 is YNNKEL in the germline V gene (reference sequence). The germline V and J ends were trimmed by 0 bases and 14 bases, with 13 bases remaining between them. The CDR3 runs 12 residues. CDR3 protein: CASSQDGSQIYF. DNA for the CDR3: TGTGCCAGCAGCCAAGATGGTAGCCAGATTTACTTC.

V is TRBV20-1 and J is TRBJ1-2; D is perhaps TRBD1 (5 bases). The CDR3 runs to 15 residues. Germline V gene sequence: CDR1 DFQATT, CDR2 SNEGSKA (reference sequence). The germline V and J ends were trimmed by 6 bases and 8 bases, with 25 bases remaining between them. The CDR3 DNA sequence: TGCAGTGCCTCAGTGCCGGGGACGGCTTTCGGCGGCTACACCTTC. It translates to CSASVPGTAFGGYTF.

This clonotype has a handful of counts. V usage is TRBV4-3 and J usage is TRBJ2-7; 8 bases are a match to TRBD2. Germline V CDR1 and CDR2: LGHNA, YSLEER. The ends lost 3 bases at V and 3 bases at J; junction bases unmatched: 4. This CDR3 has 14 amino acids. The CDR3 loop reads CASSQIAGSYEQYF. DNA of the CDR3: TGCGCCAGCAGCCAGATAGCGGGAAGCTACGAGCAGTACTTC.

V usage is TRBV11-2 and J usage is TRBJ1-2; 7 positions agree with TRBD1. The CDR3 spans 15 residues. Germline V lookup: CDR1 SGHAT, CDR2 FQNNGV. Trimming at V came to 5 bases and at J to 4 bases, leaving 10 bases not matched to a gene. Here the CDR3 reads CASSLSRDSSYGYTF. In DNA, the CDR3 is TGTGCCAGCAGCCTTAGCCGGGACAGTTCCTATGGCTACACCTTC.

This chain uses TRBV20-1 with TRBJ2-1; TRBD1 agrees at 10 bases. The CDR3 has 13 residues. From germline, CDR1 is DFQATT and CDR2 SNEGSKA (reference sequence). The J segment lost 6 bases and the V segment lost 6 bases, leaving 5 bases of the junction unmatched. The CDR3 coding sequence is TGCAGTGCCCGGGGACAGGGGATCAATGAGCAGTTCTTC. Protein product: CSARGQGINEQFF.

Ten or more counts support this clonotype. The J gene is TRBJ1-1, the V gene TRBV4-3; weak D call: TRBD1 (6 bases). Looked up from germline, CDR1 is LGHNA and CDR2 is YSLEER. V was trimmed by 0 bases and J by 3 bases, leaving 11 bases between them. This CDR3 is built from 15 residues. The CDR3 sequence is CASSQEGRGYTEAFF. The CDR3 DNA reads as TGCGCCAGCAGCCAAGAGGGCAGGGGATACACTGAAGCTTTCTTT.

Concerning this clonotype: A read error may explain this, as a much larger clone is one base away. The chain uses TRBV5-1 and TRBJ2-1; D is uncertain. The CDR3 covers 14 residues. Germline V gene data show CDR1 as SGHRS and CDR2 as YFSETQ. The CDR3 region has the DNA TGCACCAGCAGCGCCGCTCTCGACTACAATGAGCAGTTCTTC. It is translated as CTSSAALDYNEQFF.

This clonotype came up many times. The rearrangement links TRBV5-1 to TRBJ2-6, with 10 bases that match TRBD1. V gave up 2 bases and J gave up 4 bases; unmatched junction bases: 6. The CDR3 is 17 residues long. Germline CDR1 and CDR2: SGHRS and YFSETQ. The CDR3 DNA sequence: TGCGCCAGCAGCTTTGTGACAGGGGGCTCCGGGGCCAACGTCCTGACTTTC. This codes for CASSFVTGGSGANVLTF.

V usage is TRBV12-3 or TRBV12-4 and J usage is TRBJ2-7; D unresolved. The V end was cut by 5 bases, the J end by 3 bases, with 14 bases between. This CDR3 is built from 14 residues. The chain's CDR3 is CASSLDQVGYEQYF. CDR3 sequence (DNA): TGTGCCAGCAGTCTTGACCAAGTGGGCTACGAGCAGTACTTC.

This chain connects TRBV29-1 to TRBJ2-3; 10 bases line up with TRBD1. The CDR3 has 17 amino acids. The germline V gene encodes CDR1 SQVTM and CDR2 ANQGSEA. The junction had 12 bases not matched to a gene; V was cut back by 6 bases and J by 0 bases. In nucleotides, the CDR3 is TGCAGCGTCCGCAATCAACCGGGACAGGGGAGCACAGATACGCAGTATTTT. Translation gives CSVRNQPGQGSTDTQYF.

The rearrangement links TRBV5-1 to TRBJ2-1, with 7 bases matching TRBD2. Losses at the gene ends were 3 bases for V and 8 bases for J; bases not matched to a gene: 8. CDR1 and CDR2 (germline): SGHRS, YFSETQ. This CDR3 comprises 14 residues. CDR3 amino acids: CASSSGREYDEQFF. CDR3 DNA sequence: TGCGCCAGCAGCTCGGGGCGGGAGTACGATGAGCAGTTCTTC.

This clonotype was observed many times. The rearrangement links TRBV20-1 to TRBJ2-1, with 9 bases that match TRBD1. The CDR3 loop spans 12 amino acids. J lost 9 bases, V lost 6 bases, and 6 bases had no gene match. CDR1 is DFQATT and CDR2 is SNEGSKA in the germline V gene (reference sequence). CDR3 sequence reads: CSAGQGSGEQFF. DNA of the CDR3: TGCAGTGCGGGACAGGGATCCGGTGAGCAGTTCTTC.

This clonotype was counted a few times. V and J are TRBV7-3 and TRBJ2-1; D gene unclear. The CDR3 length is 16 residues. CDR1 is SGHTA, CDR2 FQGTGA, per germline. Between the trimmed V and J ends, which lost 8 bases and 0 bases, there was a span of 17 bases. The CDR3 protein is CASGPASSSSYNEQFF. The CDR3 region has the DNA TGTGCCAGCGGCCCCGCGTCCTCAAGCTCCTACAATGAGCAGTTCTTC.

This clonotype came up a few times. The DNA of the CDR3 is TGCGCCAGCAGCCAATTTCAGGGGGTAGTTACTTTCTACGAGCAGTACTTC. Amino acids: CASSQFQGVVTFYEQYF. This chain connects TRBV4-1 to TRBJ2-7; 7 bases line up with TRBD1. The germline CDR1 and CDR2 sequences are MGHRA and YSYEKL. V was clipped by 2 bases and J by 3 bases; unmatched bases: 13. The CDR3 is 17 amino acids.

V is TRBV29-1 and J is TRBJ2-2; D is possibly TRBD2 (6 bases). CDR3 length equals 15 residues. Trimming left V 7 bases short and J 3 bases short, with 18 bases between. Germline CDR1 is SQVTM and CDR2 is ANQGSEA. The CDR3 protein is CSAGALATHTGELFF. Here the CDR3 DNA reads TGCAGCGCCGGAGCACTAGCCACCCACACCGGGGAGCTGTTTTTT.

This clonotype has only a few counts. The V and J genes are TRBV28 and TRBJ1-1; D ambiguous. This CDR3 is built from 12 residues. The V end lost 8 bases, the J end lost 5 bases, and 12 bases lay between the germline ends. The V gene's germline CDR1 is MDHEN and CDR2 SYDVKM. This CDR3 is CASSLPTTEAFF. CDR3 bases: TGTGCCAGCTCCCTCCCCACTACTGAAGCTTTCTTT.

The genes are TRBV11-2 and TRBJ2-2, with a weak D call TRBD2 (6 bases). The CDR3 loop spans 14 amino acids. The germline V gene has CDR1 SGHAT and CDR2 FQNNGV. V shed 7 bases and J shed 5 bases, with 14 bases lying between them. CDR3 loop: CASKGRGSTGELFF. CDR3 nucleotides: TGTGCCAGCAAAGGTCGGGGGTCGACCGGGGAGCTGTTTTTT.

This rearrangement joins TRBV4-1 to TRBJ2-1; D remains unclear. Germline V gene lookup returns CDR1 MGHRA and CDR2 YSYEKL. V lost 0 bases to trimming and J lost 8 bases, with 11 bases between them. CDR3 length equals 14 residues. The CDR3 loop is CASSQDRGRDEQFF. CDR3 in DNA: TGCGCCAGCAGCCAAGATCGAGGCCGGGATGAGCAGTTCTTC.

This clonotype was seen a few times. V gene TRBV4-3 combines with J gene TRBJ1-2; a possible D gene is TRBD1 (5 bases). The CDR3 sequence is 14 residues long. The germline V gene has CDR1 LGHNA and CDR2 YSLEER. Trimming stripped 0 bases from V and 6 bases from J, with 11 bases between. The CDR3, as DNA: TGCGCCAGCAGCCAAGATCTCAGGGTAGATGGCTACACCTTC. Translation: CASSQDLRVDGYTF.

The genes are TRBV7-2 and TRBJ2-1, with 12 nucleotides matching TRBD1. Trimming took 0 bases from V and 7 from J; bases not matched to a gene: 7. This CDR3 contains 17 residues. Germline CDR1 and CDR2: SGHTA and FQGNSA. CDR3 coding DNA: TGTGCCAGCAGCTTAGCGGTTGGGACAGGGGGCAAGAATGAGCAGTTCTTC. It is translated as CASSLAVGTGGKNEQFF.

This clonotype has at least ten counts. The rearrangement joins TRBV6-1 to TRBJ2-3; 9 positions match TRBD1. Unmatched junction bases numbered 6, after V lost 5 bases and J lost 3 bases. The CDR3 is made up of 15 amino acids. CDR1 MNHNS and CDR2 SASEGT come from the germline V gene. The CDR3 nucleotides are TGTGCCAGCAGTTTGGGACAGGGTAGGACAGATACGCAGTATTTT. Its translation: CASSLGQGRTDTQYF.

This clonotype is categorized as medium-sized. This chain links TRBV29-1 with TRBJ1-1; TRBD1 matches 7 bases. Trimming removed 2 bases from V and 0 bases from J; junction bases left unmatched: 6. Germline assignment: CDR1 SQVTM and CDR2 ANQGSEA. CDR3 size: 15 residues. CDR3 region: CSVELRQGMNTEAFF. For the CDR3, the DNA is TGCAGCGTTGAACTTCGACAGGGCATGAACACTGAAGCTTTCTTT.

This clonotype was observed at least ten times. This chain joins TRBV5-1 and TRBJ2-1; maybe TRBD1 (6 bases). Germline CDR1 reads SGHRS; CDR2 reads YFSETQ. CDR3 length equals 14 residues. V was pared by 0 bases and J by 8 bases, with 12 bases between. CDR3 DNA sequence: TGCGCCAGCAGCTTGGGACAGGTGCTCGATGAGCAGTTCTTC. Translated: CASSLGQVLDEQFF.

The chain joins TRBV24-1 to TRBJ2-1; TRBD2 agrees at 7 bases. CDR3 size: 16 residues. The junction had 8 bases not matched to a gene; V was cut back by 2 bases and J by 5 bases. The germline CDR1 and CDR2 sequences are KGHDR and SFDVKD. DNA for the CDR3: TGTGCCACCAGTGATTCGGGCGGGAGAATCAACAATGAGCAGTTCTTC. Its protein product is CATSDSGGRINNEQFF.

This chain uses TRBV12-3 or TRBV12-4 with TRBJ2-3; perhaps TRBD2 as D (5 bases). CDR3 length: 15 residues. Between the trimmed V and J ends, which lost 7 bases and 4 bases, there was a span of 18 bases. This chain's CDR3 is CASTAQASLPDTQYF. CDR3 bases: TGTGCCAGCACGGCCCAGGCTAGCCTCCCAGATACGCAGTATTTT.

This clonotype occurred many times. The chain joins TRBV2 to TRBJ2-3, with 8 nucleotides matching TRBD2. This CDR3 has 14 amino acids. Germline V gene sequence: CDR1 SNHLY, CDR2 FYNNEI. The trim removed 6 bases at V and 5 bases at J, leaving 7 bases unmatched. CDR3 nucleotide sequence: TGTGCCAGCAGCTACCTGACTAGCGAAGATACGCAGTATTTT. Its translation is CASSYLTSEDTQYF. The full variable domain, with the rest looked up from reference TRBV2 and TRBJ2-3, is EPEVTQTPSHQVTQMGQEVILRCVPISNHLYFYWYRQILGQKVEFLVSFYNNEISEKSEIFDDQFSVERPDGSNFTLKIRSTKLEDSAMYFCASSYLTSEDTQYFGPGTRLTVL.